A selection of T cell receptor beta chains follows, all from one sample in a study of CXCR4 blockade with PD-1 therapy in pancreatic cancer. Generated by immunoSEQ multiplex PCR, the TCRdb table keeps only in-frame clones and is missing some. The sample has about 8,900 clones; approximately 54% are singletons. Sequenced material: tumor tissue. These receptors were taken from a human donor with pancreatic ductal adenocarcinoma. The CDR3 runs from the conserved cysteine through the conserved F or W. The order of the fields is V gene, J gene, clone size, D gene, CDR3 DNA, CDR3 protein. D genes are given only for firm matches. Clone size is stated in some rows and not others, as once, few, many or a class when expanded.

v_call: TRBV10-2
j_call: TRBJ2-3
clone_size: few
d_call: .
cdr3_nt: TGCGCCAGCAGTGAAACGGGAACCCCAGATACGCAGTATTTT
cdr3_aa: CASSETGTPDTQYF

v_call: TRBV28
j_call: TRBJ2-5
clone_size: .
d_call: TRBD2
cdr3_nt: TGTGCCAGCAGTCTAGCGGGAGAGACCCAGTACTTC
cdr3_aa: CASSLAGETQYF

v_call: TRBV30
j_call: TRBJ2-1
clone_size: once
d_call: TRBD2
cdr3_nt: TGTGCCTGGACCATCCCGGGACTAGTCAATGAGCAGTTCTTC
cdr3_aa: CAWTIPGLVNEQFF

v_call: TRBV23-1
j_call: TRBJ1-1
clone_size: .
d_call: .
cdr3_nt: TGCGCCAGCAGCCCGATGAGGGGGGCCCGAGAAGCTTTCTTT
cdr3_aa: CASSPMRGAREAFF

v_call: TRBV1
j_call: TRBJ2-7
clone_size: .
d_call: .
cdr3_nt: TGCGCCAGCAGCCAAGATTGGGGCAGCACCTACGAGCAGTACTTC
cdr3_aa: CASSQDWGSTYEQYF

v_call: TRBV7-6
j_call: TRBJ2-7
clone_size: .
d_call: .
cdr3_nt: TGTGCCAGCAGCTTAGTCCAAAAGGGTAGCTCCTACGAGCAGTACTTC
cdr3_aa: CASSLVQKGSSYEQYF

v_call: TRBV7-6
j_call: TRBJ2-1
clone_size: .
d_call: TRBD2
cdr3_nt: TGTGCCAGCAGCTTAGATCAACTAGCGGTAAATGAGCAGTTCTTC
cdr3_aa: CASSLDQLAVNEQFF

v_call: TRBV19
j_call: TRBJ2-1
clone_size: once
d_call: TRBD1
cdr3_nt: TGTGCCAGTAGTCCGCTAAAGGACAGGGTGAAAAATGAGCAGTTCTTC
cdr3_aa: CASSPLKDRVKNEQFF

v_call: TRBV19
j_call: TRBJ1-1
clone_size: .
d_call: .
cdr3_nt: TGTGCCAGTAGTCCGCAGGAAAATGGCAAAGCTTTCTTT
cdr3_aa: CASSPQENGKAFF

v_call: TRBV4-1
j_call: TRBJ2-5
clone_size: medium-sized
d_call: .
cdr3_nt: TGCGCCAGCAGCCAAGATGGGGGGCTGTCGAAGACCCAGTACTTC
cdr3_aa: CASSQDGGLSKTQYF